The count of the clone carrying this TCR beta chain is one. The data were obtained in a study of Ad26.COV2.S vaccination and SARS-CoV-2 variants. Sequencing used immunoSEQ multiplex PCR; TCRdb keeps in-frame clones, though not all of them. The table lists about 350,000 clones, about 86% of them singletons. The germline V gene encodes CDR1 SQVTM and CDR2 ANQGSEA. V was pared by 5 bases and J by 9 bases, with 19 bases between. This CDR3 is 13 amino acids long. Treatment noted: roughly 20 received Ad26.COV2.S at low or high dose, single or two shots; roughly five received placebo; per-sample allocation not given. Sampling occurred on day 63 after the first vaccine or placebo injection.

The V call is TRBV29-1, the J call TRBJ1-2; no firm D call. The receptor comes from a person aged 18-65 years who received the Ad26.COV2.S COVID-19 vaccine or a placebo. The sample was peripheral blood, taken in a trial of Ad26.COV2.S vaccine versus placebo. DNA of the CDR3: TGCAGCGTTACCACTGGGGATCTATGGAGCTACACCTTC. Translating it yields CSVTTGDLWSYTF. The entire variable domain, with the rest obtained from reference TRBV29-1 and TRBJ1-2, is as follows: SAVISQKPSRDICQRGTSLTIQCQVDSQVTMMFWYRQQPGQSLTLIATANQGSEATYESGFVIDKFPISRPNLTFSTLTVSNMSPEDSSIYLCSVTTGDLWSYTFGSGTRLTVV.